This T cell receptor (beta chain) was observed in a study of long-term antiretroviral therapy in people with HIV. Study context: About a decade before 2015, the earliest samples were taken when ART was typically delayed. General observations from the study: Blood specimens, gathered between 2004 and 2017, were possibly obtained under older ART regimens. Repertoire dominance by clones expanded before ART was seen at all time points.

The junction had 9 bases not matched to a gene; V was cut back by 3 bases and J by 7 bases. The CDR3 runs to 16 residues. CDR1 and CDR2 from the germline V gene are GTSNPN and SVGIG (reference sequence). With respect to this clone: As yet, its antigen is unknown.

The assay used was immunoSEQ (version v3.0), run at survey level. Measured with immunoSEQ multiplex PCR; TCRdb has only the in-frame clones, and not every one. The data show about 11,000 clones, roughly 80% seen once. The sequences come from unsorted PBMCs, collected at the start of antiretroviral therapy, before treatment. The sequence came from a man younger than 45 with HIV. This chain connects TRBV30 to TRBJ2-1; 13 nucleotides agree with TRBD2. The CDR3 protein is CAWRPLPGLAGNEQFF. The CDR3 DNA is TGTGCCTGGAGGCCCCTCCCGGGACTAGCGGGGAATGAGCAGTTCTTC.